The 21 T cell receptor beta chains below all came from one sample that was sequenced in a study of shared clonotypes between healthy human individuals. Measured with immunoSEQ multiplex PCR; TCRdb has only the in-frame clones, and not every one. The sample consists of under 600,000 clones, approximately 97% of them appearing once. The material sequenced was naive CD4+ T cells sorted from blood. Sample subset: CD45RA+ positively selected. All receptors derive from a woman in her 30s in good health.

About this clone: Different DNA sequences within this sample yield the same CDR3. The CDR3 coding sequence is TGTGCCAGCAGCGTGGGGGGGGCCCAAGAGACCCAGTACTTC. As protein: CASSVGGAQETQYF. V usage is TRBV9 and J usage is TRBJ2-5, with D perhaps TRBD2 (7 bases). The V end lost 2 bases, the J end lost 1 base, and 9 bases lay between the germline ends. The CDR3 totals 14 residues. Germline V gene lookup returns CDR1 SGDLS and CDR2 YYNGEE.

Here the CDR3 reads CASSEGQGPDEQYF. CDR3 nucleotide sequence: TGTGCCAGCAGTGAAGGCCAGGGCCCCGACGAGCAGTACTTC. This chain joins TRBV6-1 and TRBJ2-7, with TRBD1 as a possible D gene (5 bases). Germline loops: CDR1 MNHNS, CDR2 SASEGT. This CDR3 spans 14 amino acids. V was cut by 1 base and J by 5 bases, with 12 bases left in between.

J is TRBJ1-3 and V is TRBV28; D gene unclear. Germline-derived CDR1 and CDR2 are MDHEN and SYDVKM. V was shortened by 5 bases and J by 5 bases, with 16 bases between the two germline ends. The CDR3 has 15 amino acids. The CDR3 spells CASSPPGDVRNTIYF. CDR3 nucleotide sequence: TGTGCCAGCAGTCCACCCGGAGACGTAAGAAACACCATATATTTT.

V gene TRBV6-5 combines with J gene TRBJ2-1; D perhaps matches TRBD2 (6 bases). This CDR3 is built from 14 residues. The V gene's germline CDR1 is MNHEY and CDR2 SVGAGI. V was cut by 2 bases and J by 10 bases, with 15 bases left in between. The CDR3 loop reads CASSYRPGDNEQFF. CDR3 DNA: TGTGCCAGCAGTTACCGCCCGGGGGATAACGAGCAGTTCTTC.

The V and J genes are TRBV15 and TRBJ2-1; TRBD2 matches 9 bases. Losses at the gene ends were 4 bases for V and 5 bases for J; bases not matched to a gene: 3. The CDR3 runs to 14 residues. CDR1 is LNHNV, CDR2 YYDKDF, per germline (reference sequence). The CDR3 nucleotides read TGTGCCACCAGCAACCGACTAGCGGACAATGAGCAGTTCTTC. Its protein is CATSNRLADNEQFF.

This clone has more than one count but fewer than ten. The chain is built from TRBV29-1 and TRBJ1-1; D remains ambiguous. This CDR3 has 13 amino acids. Trimming took 6 bases from V and 0 from J, leaving 11 bases between them. Per germline, CDR1 SQVTM and CDR2 ANQGSEA. CDR3 nucleotide sequence: TGCAGCGTCGTGACAAAGATGAACACTGAAGCTTTCTTT. It is translated as CSVVTKMNTEAFF.

The chain combines TRBV6-6 with TRBJ2-5; 7 bases are a match to TRBD1. Trimming took 8 bases from V and 5 from J; bases not matched to a gene: 8. Germline loops: CDR1 MNHNY, CDR2 SVGAGI (reference sequence). This CDR3 comprises 13 residues. The CDR3 DNA reads TGTGCCAGCCGCAATCAGGGGGTCGAGACCCAGTACTTC. Its translation: CASRNQGVETQYF.

As to this clone: The sample has other DNA sequences that encode this CDR3 too. As DNA, the CDR3 is TGTGCCAGCAGCGTAGTTGGGACAGATACGCAGTATTTT. Translation gives CASSVVGTDTQYF. The chain couples TRBV9 to TRBJ2-3; D unresolved. This CDR3 contains 13 residues. The germline V gene has CDR1 SGDLS and CDR2 YYNGEE. V lost 0 bases and J lost 3, with 5 bases in between.

The chain recombines TRBV4-1 with TRBJ2-2; 8 bases match TRBD1. The ends lost 4 bases at V and 1 base at J; junction bases unmatched: 5. The CDR3 extends over 16 amino acids. Germline CDR1 MGHRA, CDR2 YSYEKL. CDR3 region: CASSPAGTGNTGELFF. The CDR3 DNA reads TGCGCCAGCAGCCCTGCCGGGACAGGGAACACCGGGGAGCTGTTTTTT.

The gene calls are TRBV29-1 and TRBJ1-2; the D is unclear. Germline lookup yields CDR1 SQVTM and CDR2 ANQGSEA. The CDR3 extends over 15 amino acids. The V and J ends lost 4 bases and 0 bases respectively, with 15 bases between them. The CDR3 loop reads CSVGPAGLANYGYTF. The CDR3 DNA reads as TGCAGCGTTGGGCCCGCGGGTTTAGCTAACTATGGCTACACCTTC.

Concerning this clone itself: The sample holds other DNA sequences that translate to the same CDR3. This rearrangement joins TRBV7-9 to TRBJ2-6, with D uncertain. The CDR3 has 14 amino acids. V lost 3 bases and J 0 bases, leaving 3 bases between the germline ends. The germline V gene encodes CDR1 SEHNR and CDR2 FQNEAQ (reference sequence). The CDR3 loop is CASSLSSGANVLTF. The CDR3 bases are TGTGCCAGCAGCTTGTCCTCTGGGGCCAACGTCCTGACTTTC.

This chain connects TRBV28 to TRBJ1-2; TRBD1 matches 7 bases. CDR3 length: 14 amino acids. CDR1 is MDHEN and CDR2 is SYDVKM in the germline V gene. Losses at the gene ends were 6 bases for V and 0 bases for J; bases not matched to a gene: 4. The CDR3 coding sequence is TGTGCCAGCAGCGTAGGGGGCTCTAACTATGGCTACACCTTC. It yields the protein CASSVGGSNYGYTF.

This chain joins TRBV6-1 and TRBJ2-5, with 8 bases fitting TRBD1. V was pared by 4 bases and J by 5 bases, with 9 bases of the junction left unmatched. Germline assignment: CDR1 MNHNS and CDR2 SASEGT. The CDR3 sequence is 15 residues long. CDR3 DNA: TGTGCCAGCAGTGCCATGAGGACAGGGCTGGAGACCCAGTACTTC. The encoded protein is CASSAMRTGLETQYF.

The CDR3 spells CASSARLAGSYNEQFF. CDR3 nucleotides: TGTGCCAGTAGTGCAAGACTAGCGGGAAGCTACAATGAGCAGTTCTTC. The V call is TRBV19, the J call TRBJ2-1; 11 bases line up with TRBD2. The germline CDR1 and CDR2 sequences are LNHDA and SQIVND (reference sequence). This CDR3 region has 16 residues. The J segment lost 3 bases and the V segment lost 5 bases, leaving 6 bases of the junction unmatched. Using reference TRBV19 and TRBJ2-1 for the parts outside the CDR3, the full variable domain is DGGITQSPKYLFRKEGQNVTLSCEQNLNHDAMYWYRQDPGQGLRLIYYSQIVNDFQKGDIAEGYSVSREKKESFPLTVTSAQKNPTAFYLCASSARLAGSYNEQFFGPGTRLTVL.

The genes are TRBV5-1 and TRBJ2-7, with 9 bases fitting TRBD2. Trimming took 4 bases from V and 5 from J; bases not matched to a gene: 10. Germline V gene lookup returns CDR1 SGHRS and CDR2 YFSETQ. The CDR3 spans 15 residues. The CDR3 sequence is CASSLGPLAGDEQYF. The CDR3 bases are TGCGCCAGCAGCCTGGGTCCCTTAGCGGGGGACGAGCAGTACTTC.

This chain links TRBV15 with TRBJ1-4, with 10 bases fitting TRBD1. V lost 3 bases, J lost 7 bases, and 5 bases stayed unmatched. CDR1 is LNHNV, CDR2 YYDKDF, per germline (reference sequence). This CDR3 spans 15 amino acids. This CDR3 reads CATSSTTGGLEKLFF. For the CDR3, the DNA is TGTGCCACCAGCAGCACGACAGGGGGCCTTGAAAAACTGTTTTTT.

The chain combines TRBV5-1 with TRBJ2-6; either TRBD1 or TRBD2 may supply D (5 bases each). The CDR3 is made up of 15 amino acids. Trimming removed 0 bases at V and 4 bases at J, with 8 bases between. Germline V lookup: CDR1 SGHRS, CDR2 YFSETQ. DNA for the CDR3: TGCGCCAGCAGCTTGGGAGGGACCGGGGCCAACGTCCTGACTTTC. This sequence encodes CASSLGGTGANVLTF.

The V gene is TRBV30, the J gene TRBJ2-7; D tentatively fits TRBD1 or TRBD2 (5 bases each). V shed 5 bases and J shed 1 base, with 9 bases lying between them. There are 12 residues in the CDR3. The germline CDR1 and CDR2 sequences are GTSNPN and SVGIG (reference sequence). CDR3 region: CAWRDGSYEQYF. DNA of the CDR3: TGTGCCTGGCGGGACGGTTCCTACGAGCAGTACTTC.

The V gene is TRBV5-8, the J gene TRBJ1-4; no definite D call. The V gene lost 4 bases and the J gene lost 7 bases, with 17 bases spanning the gap. CDR3 size: 15 residues. CDR1 SGHTS and CDR2 YDEGEE come from the germline V gene. DNA of the CDR3: TGTGCCAGCAGCCCTTCCAACGAGTTGTTTGAAAAACTGTTTTTT. Translating gives CASSPSNELFEKLFF.

This clone was detected once. The gene calls are TRBV10-2 and TRBJ2-3; 8 bases are a match to TRBD1. The germline V gene encodes CDR1 WSHSY and CDR2 SAAADI. V dropped 4 bases and J dropped 3; count of bases not matched to a gene: 3. This CDR3 comprises 14 residues. The CDR3 DNA is TGCGCCAGCAGTGTCAGGGGGCCGACAGATACGCAGTATTTT. The encoded protein is CASSVRGPTDTQYF.

The chain links TRBV11-2 to TRBJ2-1; TRBD2 might be the D (5 bases). The V end was cut by 1 base, the J end by 4 bases, with 8 bases between. Germline lookup yields CDR1 SGHAT and CDR2 FQNNGV. The length of the CDR3 is 14 residues. The CDR3 sequence is CASSLARGYNEQFF. The DNA for the CDR3 is TGTGCCAGCAGCTTAGCTCGGGGATACAATGAGCAGTTCTTC.